This T cell receptor (beta chain) was captured in a study of control samples from healthy donors and cancer patients. TCRdb's table, derived via immunoSEQ multiplex PCR, lists solely in-frame clones and lacks some. In the table there are about 220,000 clones, around 94% of which are singletons. This receptor was obtained from a man aged 50-59 years in good health. Sequences were obtained from blood.

CDR3 amino acids: CASSLESYNSPLHF. CDR3 in DNA: TGTGCCAGCAGCTTAGAGTCCTATAATTCACCCCTCCACTTT. The chain uses TRBV7-2 and TRBJ1-6; D is undetermined. Trimming took 1 base from V and 1 from J, leaving 2 bases between them. From germline, CDR1 is SGHTA and CDR2 FQGNSA. The CDR3 length is 14 residues. Variable domain in full (rest from reference TRBV7-2 and TRBJ1-6): GAGVSQSPSNKVTEKGKDVELRCDPISGHTALYWYRQSLGQGLEFLIYFQGNSAPDKSGLPSDRFSAERTGGSVSTLTIQRTQQEDSAVYLCASSLESYNSPLHFGNGTRLTVT.